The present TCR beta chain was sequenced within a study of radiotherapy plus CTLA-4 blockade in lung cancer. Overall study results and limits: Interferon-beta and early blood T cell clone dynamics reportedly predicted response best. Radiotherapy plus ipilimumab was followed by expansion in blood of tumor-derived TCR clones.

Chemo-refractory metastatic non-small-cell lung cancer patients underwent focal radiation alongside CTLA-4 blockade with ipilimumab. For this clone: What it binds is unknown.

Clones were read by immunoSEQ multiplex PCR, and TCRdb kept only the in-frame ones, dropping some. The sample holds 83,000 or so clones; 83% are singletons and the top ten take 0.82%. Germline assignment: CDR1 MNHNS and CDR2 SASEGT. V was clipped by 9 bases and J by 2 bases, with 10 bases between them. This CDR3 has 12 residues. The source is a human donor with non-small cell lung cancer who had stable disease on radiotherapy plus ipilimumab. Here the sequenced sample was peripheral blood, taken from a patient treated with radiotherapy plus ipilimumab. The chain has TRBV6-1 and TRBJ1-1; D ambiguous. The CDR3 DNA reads TGTGCCAGTGGGCTTACCAACACTGAAGCTTTCTTT. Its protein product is CASGLTNTEAFF.